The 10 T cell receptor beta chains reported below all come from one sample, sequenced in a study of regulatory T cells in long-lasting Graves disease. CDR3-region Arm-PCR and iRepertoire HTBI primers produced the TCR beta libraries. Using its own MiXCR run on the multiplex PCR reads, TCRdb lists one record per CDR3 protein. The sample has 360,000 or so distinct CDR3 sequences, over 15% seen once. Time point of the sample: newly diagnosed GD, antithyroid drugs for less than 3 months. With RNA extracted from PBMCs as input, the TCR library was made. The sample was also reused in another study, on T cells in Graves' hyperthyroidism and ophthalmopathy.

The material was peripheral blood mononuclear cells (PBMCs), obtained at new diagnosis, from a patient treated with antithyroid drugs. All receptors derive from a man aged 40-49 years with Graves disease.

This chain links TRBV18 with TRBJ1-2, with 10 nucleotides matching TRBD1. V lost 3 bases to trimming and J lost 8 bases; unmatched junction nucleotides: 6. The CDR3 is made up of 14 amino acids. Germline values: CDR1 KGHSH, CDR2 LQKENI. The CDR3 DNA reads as TGTGCCAGCTCACCTCCGGGACAGGGGAAAGGCTACACCTTC. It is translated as CASSPPGQGKGYTF.

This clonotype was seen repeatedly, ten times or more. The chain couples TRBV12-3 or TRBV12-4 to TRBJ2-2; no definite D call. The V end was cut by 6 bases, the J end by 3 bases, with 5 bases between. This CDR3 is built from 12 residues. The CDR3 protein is CASRLHTGELFF. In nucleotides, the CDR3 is TGTGCCAGCAGACTACACACCGGGGAGCTGTTTTTT.

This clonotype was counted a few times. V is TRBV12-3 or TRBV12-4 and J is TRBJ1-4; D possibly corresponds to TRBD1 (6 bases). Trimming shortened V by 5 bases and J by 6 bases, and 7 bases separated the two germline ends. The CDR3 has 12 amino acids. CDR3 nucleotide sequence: TGTGCCAGCAGTCGGACAGATGAAAAACTGTTTTTT. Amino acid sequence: CASSRTDEKLFF.

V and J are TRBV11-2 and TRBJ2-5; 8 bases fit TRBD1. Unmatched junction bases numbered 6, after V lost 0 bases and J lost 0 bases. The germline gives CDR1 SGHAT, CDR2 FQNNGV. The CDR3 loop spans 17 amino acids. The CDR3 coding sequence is TGTGCCAGCAGCTTAGACCAGGGGGCCGTAAACCAAGAGACCCAGTACTTC. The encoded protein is CASSLDQGAVNQETQYF.

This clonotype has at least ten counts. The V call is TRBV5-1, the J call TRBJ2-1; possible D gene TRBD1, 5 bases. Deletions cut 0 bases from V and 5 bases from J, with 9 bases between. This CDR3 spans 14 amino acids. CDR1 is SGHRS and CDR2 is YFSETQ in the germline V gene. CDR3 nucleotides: TGCGCCAGCAGCTTGGGTGGGGCAGACAATGAGCAGTTCTTC. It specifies CASSLGGADNEQFF.

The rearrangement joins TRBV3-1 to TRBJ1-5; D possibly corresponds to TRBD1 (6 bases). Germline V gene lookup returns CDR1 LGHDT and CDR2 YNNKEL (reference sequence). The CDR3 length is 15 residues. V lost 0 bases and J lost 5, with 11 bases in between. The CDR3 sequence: CASSQEGGGDQPQHF. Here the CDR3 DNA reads TGTGCCAGCAGCCAAGAGGGGGGCGGAGATCAGCCCCAGCATTTT.

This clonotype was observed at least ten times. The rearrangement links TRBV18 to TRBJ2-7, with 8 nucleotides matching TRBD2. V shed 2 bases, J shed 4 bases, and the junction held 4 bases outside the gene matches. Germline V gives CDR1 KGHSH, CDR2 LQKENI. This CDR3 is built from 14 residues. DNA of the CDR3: TGTGCCAGCTCACCATCACTAGCGGCATACGAGCAGTACTTC. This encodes CASSPSLAAYEQYF.

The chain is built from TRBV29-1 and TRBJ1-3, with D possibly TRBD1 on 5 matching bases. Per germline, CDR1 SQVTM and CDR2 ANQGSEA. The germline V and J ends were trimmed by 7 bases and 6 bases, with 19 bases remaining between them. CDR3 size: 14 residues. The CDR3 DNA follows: TGCAGCGCTGCCCTTTGGCAGGGCGAAAACACCATATATTTT. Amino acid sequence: CSAALWQGENTIYF.

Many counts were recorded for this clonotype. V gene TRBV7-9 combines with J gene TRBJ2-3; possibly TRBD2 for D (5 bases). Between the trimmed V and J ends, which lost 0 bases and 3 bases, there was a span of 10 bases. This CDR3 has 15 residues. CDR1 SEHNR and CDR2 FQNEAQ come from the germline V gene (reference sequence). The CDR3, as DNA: TGTGCCAGCAGCTTAGCGAGCGGCCCAACAGATACGCAGTATTTT. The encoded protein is CASSLASGPTDTQYF.

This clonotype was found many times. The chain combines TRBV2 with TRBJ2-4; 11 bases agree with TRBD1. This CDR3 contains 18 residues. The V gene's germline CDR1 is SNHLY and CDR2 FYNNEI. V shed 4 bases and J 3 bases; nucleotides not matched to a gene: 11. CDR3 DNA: TGTGCCAGCAGTGCCTACCTCGGACAGGGGGCAATCAAAAACATTCAGTACTTC. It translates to CASSAYLGQGAIKNIQYF.